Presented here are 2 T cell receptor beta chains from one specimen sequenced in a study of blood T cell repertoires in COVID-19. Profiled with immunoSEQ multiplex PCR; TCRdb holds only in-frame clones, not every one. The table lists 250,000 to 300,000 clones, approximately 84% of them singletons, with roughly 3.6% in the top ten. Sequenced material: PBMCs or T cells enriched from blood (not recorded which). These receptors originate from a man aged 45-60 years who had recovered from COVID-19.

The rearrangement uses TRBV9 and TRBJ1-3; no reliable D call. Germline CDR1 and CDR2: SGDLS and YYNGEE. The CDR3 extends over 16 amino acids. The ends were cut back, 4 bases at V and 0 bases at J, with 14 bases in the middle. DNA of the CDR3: TGTGCCAGCAGCCCGACCGGCACAGTCTCTGGAAACACCATATATTTT. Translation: CASSPTGTVSGNTIYF.

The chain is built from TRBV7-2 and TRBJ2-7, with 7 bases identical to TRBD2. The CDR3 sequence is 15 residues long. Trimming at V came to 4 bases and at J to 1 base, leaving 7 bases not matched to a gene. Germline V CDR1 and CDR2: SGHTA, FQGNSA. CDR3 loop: CASSSLAGFSYEQYF. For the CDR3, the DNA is TGTGCCAGCAGCTCTTTAGCGGGCTTTTCCTACGAGCAGTACTTC.